Below are 32 T cell receptor beta chains sequenced from a single sample in a study of cytomegalovirus exposure and HLA in healthy donors. PCR primers comprised 60 Vbeta and 13 Jbeta primers. TCRdb's copy holds only in-frame clones and misses some; the assay was immunoSEQ multiplex PCR. The sample yields some 130,000 clones, over 75% seen once. The sequenced sample was PBMCs. All receptors come from a man aged 25 to 40 in good health.

The J gene is TRBJ2-1, the V gene TRBV6-6; 12 nucleotides line up with TRBD2. The ends lost 5 bases at V and 4 bases at J; junction bases unmatched: 6. This CDR3 is 16 amino acids long. CDR1 MNHNY and CDR2 SVGAGI come from the germline V gene (reference sequence). Written as DNA, the CDR3 is TGTGCCAGCAGTGGAACTAGCGGGAGGATTTACAATGAGCAGTTCTTC. Translating gives CASSGTSGRIYNEQFF.

J is TRBJ2-7 and V is TRBV21-1; no DNA check was done on the table's D call, TRBD1. TRBV21-1 is a recognized pseudogene. The CDR3 extends over 15 amino acids. The CDR3: CASRTPGQRSYEQYF. DNA of the CDR3: TGTGCCAGCAGGACCCCGGGACAGCGATCCTACGAGCAGTACTTC.

The chain employs TRBV19 and TRBJ2-6; tentatively, D is TRBD2 (5 bases). This CDR3 comprises 15 residues. V lost 6 bases and J 1 base, leaving 10 bases between the germline ends. Germline V lookup: CDR1 LNHDA, CDR2 SQIVND (reference sequence). CDR3 sequence: CASSLRGSGANVLTF. For the CDR3, the DNA is TGTGCCAGTAGCCTCCGAGGGTCTGGGGCCAACGTCCTGACTTTC.

The gene calls are TRBV13 and TRBJ2-2; TRBD2 matches 8 bases. This CDR3 is built from 17 residues. Looked up from germline, CDR1 is PRHDT and CDR2 is FYEKMQ (reference sequence). The J segment lost 1 base and the V segment lost 4 bases, leaving 8 bases of the junction unmatched. CDR3 DNA: TGTGCCAGCAGCTCCGGGACTAGTGCATTGAACACCGGGGAGCTGTTTTTT. Residues: CASSSGTSALNTGELFF.

This clone was recorded a few times. The CDR3 protein is CAISTREAGDPYEQFF. In DNA, the CDR3 is TGTGCCATCAGTACCAGGGAGGCGGGAGATCCGTATGAGCAGTTCTTC. V gene TRBV10-3 combines with J gene TRBJ2-1; TRBD2 aligns across 7 bases. In germline, CDR1 is ENHRY, CDR2 SYGVKD. The CDR3 extends over 16 amino acids. V was pared by 5 bases and J by 8 bases, with 15 bases of the junction left unmatched.

V and J are TRBV27 and TRBJ2-1; possibly TRBD2 for D (5 bases). Germline values: CDR1 MNHEY, CDR2 SMNVEV (reference sequence). The germline V and J ends were trimmed by 5 bases and 2 bases, with 10 bases remaining between them. This CDR3 is built from 14 residues. CDR3 nucleotide sequence: TGTGCCAGCAGTAGTCTAGCAGCCTACAATGAGCAGTTCTTC. The encoded protein is CASSSLAAYNEQFF.

Here the CDR3 reads CASSTPTSSNEQFF. The CDR3 DNA is TGTGCCAGCAGCACTCCAACTAGTTCGAATGAGCAGTTCTTC. The V call is TRBV5-4, the J call TRBJ2-1; D may be TRBD2 (5 bases). In germline, CDR1 is SGHNT, CDR2 YYREEE (reference sequence). The CDR3 is 14 residues long. V lost 4 bases and J lost 7, with 15 bases in between.

V usage is TRBV7-9 and J usage is TRBJ2-5; 10 bases map to TRBD2. CDR3 length equals 15 residues. Germline CDR1 SEHNR, CDR2 FQNEAQ (reference sequence). The V segment lost 3 bases and the J segment 3 bases; nucleotides outside the gene matches: 4. For the CDR3, the DNA is TGTGCCAGCAGCTTCACTAGCGGGATCAAAGAGACCCAGTACTTC. Residues: CASSFTSGIKETQYF.

This chain joins TRBV5-1 and TRBJ1-4; weak D call: TRBD1 (6 bases). Germline V gives CDR1 SGHRS, CDR2 YFSETQ. The CDR3 contains 15 residues. Trimming left V 6 bases short and J 8 bases short, with 20 bases between. CDR3 coding DNA: TGCGCCAGCACCAAGGACACAGGGCGGAACGAAAAACTGTTTTTT. Its protein product is CASTKDTGRNEKLFF.

The chain carries TRBV11-2 and TRBJ2-7; TRBD2 is a possible D gene (5 bases). From germline, CDR1 is SGHAT and CDR2 FQNNGV. The length of the CDR3 is 13 residues. V lost 5 bases, J lost 4 bases, and 12 bases lay in between. In DNA, the CDR3 is TGTGCCAGCAGCCAGTCGGGCGGGTACGAGCAGTACTTC. Translated, it gives CASSQSGGYEQYF.

Only one count was recorded for this clone. The gene calls are TRBV5-1 and TRBJ2-1, with 10 bases matching TRBD1. V lost 4 bases to trimming and J lost 4 bases; unmatched junction nucleotides: 5. The CDR3 runs to 15 residues. Germline V gives CDR1 SGHRS, CDR2 YFSETQ. The CDR3 coding sequence is TGCGCCAGCAGCCAGGGACAGGGGAAGTACAATGAGCAGTTCTTC. Its translation is CASSQGQGKYNEQFF.

The chain uses TRBV15 and TRBJ1-5; D is perhaps TRBD1 (6 bases). CDR3 size: 15 residues. V was pared by 1 base and J by 3 bases, with 10 bases between. Germline CDR1 is LNHNV and CDR2 is YYDKDF (reference sequence). DNA for the CDR3: TGTGCCACCAGCAGAGGACGACAGGTCAATCAGCCCCAGCATTTT. It translates to CATSRGRQVNQPQHF.

The chain recombines TRBV7-9 with TRBJ2-1; 13 bases agree with TRBD2. This CDR3 comprises 18 residues. V lost 4 bases to trimming and J lost 6 bases; unmatched junction nucleotides: 12. Germline lookup yields CDR1 SEHNR and CDR2 FQNEAQ (reference sequence). CDR3 nucleotide sequence: TGTGCCAGCAGCTGGGGACTAGCGGGGAGAGGGGGGTTCAATGAGCAGTTCTTC. It translates to CASSWGLAGRGGFNEQFF. Complete variable domain (other parts from reference TRBV7-9 and TRBJ2-1): DTGVSQNPRHKITKRGQNVTFRCDPISEHNRLYWYRQTLGQGPEFLTYFQNEAQLEKSRLLSDRFSAERPKGSFSTLEIQRTEQGDSAMYLCASSWGLAGRGGFNEQFFGPGTRLTVL.

The chain uses TRBV9 and TRBJ2-5, with 15 bases identical to TRBD2. J gave up 5 bases and V 2 bases, and 1 base lay outside the gene matches. CDR3 size: 15 residues. Germline lookup yields CDR1 SGDLS and CDR2 YYNGEE. CDR3 residues: CASSVGTSGRETQYF. In DNA, the CDR3 is TGTGCCAGCAGCGTCGGGACTAGCGGGAGGGAGACCCAGTACTTC.

On this clone itself: Sequence at one end of the junction differs from germline and may be a read error. The chain joins TRBV7-9 to TRBJ2-3; D is unclear. Germline lookup yields CDR1 SEHNR and CDR2 FQNEAQ (reference sequence). The CDR3 runs to 14 residues. The DNA of the CDR3 is TGTTCCAGCAGCTTAAGCTCATCTCCCGTTACGCAGTATTTT. Amino acid sequence: CSSSLSSSPVTQYF.

This rearrangement joins TRBV4-2 to TRBJ2-7, with a possible D match to TRBD1 (5 bases). The CDR3 has 14 residues. Looked up from germline, CDR1 is LGHNA and CDR2 is YNFKEQ. The ends were cut back, 1 base at V and 3 bases at J, with 10 bases in the middle. Written as DNA, the CDR3 is TGTGCCAGCAGCCAAGGTCGACAGAACTACGAGCAGTACTTC. It is translated as CASSQGRQNYEQYF.

The chain employs TRBV11-2 and TRBJ1-4; 7 bases agree with TRBD1. V was clipped by 7 bases and J by 3 bases; unmatched bases: 5. Looked up from germline, CDR1 is SGHAT and CDR2 is FQNNGV. The CDR3 is 14 residues long. The CDR3 DNA follows: TGTGCCAGCAACAACAGGGGATCTAATGAAAAACTGTTTTTT. Protein product: CASNNRGSNEKLFF. Combining the CDR3 with reference TRBV11-2 and TRBJ1-4 gives the whole variable domain EAGVAQSPRYKIIEKRQSVAFWCNPISGHATLYWYQQILGQGPKLLIQFQNNGVVDDSQLPKDRFSAERLKGVDSTLKIQPAKLEDSAVYLCASNNRGSNEKLFFGSGTQLSVL.

This rearrangement joins TRBV11-3 to TRBJ2-3, with 10 bases matching TRBD2. This CDR3 spans 13 amino acids. V shed 7 bases and J 3 bases; nucleotides not matched to a gene: 1. Germline assignment: CDR1 SGHNT and CDR2 YENEEA. The CDR3 region is CASILAGTDTQYF. The CDR3 nucleotides read TGTGCCAGCATACTAGCGGGAACAGATACGCAGTATTTT. The full variable domain, rest sourced from reference TRBV11-3 and TRBJ2-3, is EAGVVQSPRYKIIEKKQPVAFWCNPISGHNTLYWYLQNLGQGPELLIRYENEEAVDDSQLPKDRFSAERLKGVDSTLKIQPAELGDSAVYLCASILAGTDTQYFGPGTRLTVL.

V usage is TRBV9 and J usage is TRBJ2-7; 13 positions match TRBD2. The CDR3 is made up of 15 amino acids. Germline CDR1 and CDR2: SGDLS and YYNGEE. V gave up 2 bases and J gave up 5 bases; unmatched junction bases: 4. This CDR3 is CASSVGLAGVHEQYF. The CDR3 DNA follows: TGTGCCAGCAGCGTCGGACTAGCGGGAGTCCACGAGCAGTACTTC.

The rearrangement uses TRBV9 and TRBJ1-3, with TRBD1 as a possible D gene (6 bases). V was shortened by 0 bases and J by 2 bases, with 9 bases between the two germline ends. The CDR3 has 15 amino acids. Germline assignment: CDR1 SGDLS and CDR2 YYNGEE. The CDR3 DNA is TGTGCCAGCAGCGTAGCTTACAGGGCTGGAAACACCATATATTTT. It specifies CASSVAYRAGNTIYF.

The chain couples TRBV30 to TRBJ1-5, with D possibly TRBD1 on 5 matching bases. Trimming shortened V by 0 bases and J by 5 bases, and 8 bases separated the two germline ends. The CDR3 loop spans 13 amino acids. Looked up from germline, CDR1 is GTSNPN and CDR2 is SVGIG (reference sequence). CDR3 residues: CAWSVQGDQPQHF. CDR3 in DNA: TGTGCCTGGAGTGTTCAGGGCGATCAGCCCCAGCATTTT.

This rearrangement joins TRBV30 to TRBJ2-7, with TRBD1 matching 8 bases. CDR1 and CDR2 from the germline V gene are GTSNPN and SVGIG (reference sequence). CDR3 size: 15 residues. The junction had 10 bases not matched to a gene; V was cut back by 5 bases and J by 1 base. In DNA, the CDR3 is TGTGCCTGGTTTACCACAGGGGGAACTTCCTACGAGCAGTACTTC. Its protein is CAWFTTGGTSYEQYF.

V is TRBV11-3 and J is TRBJ1-1, with no clear D. V lost 1 base and J 1 base, leaving 4 bases between the germline ends. Germline V gives CDR1 SGHNT, CDR2 YENEEA. This CDR3 spans 13 amino acids. The CDR3 region has the DNA TGTGCCAGCAGCTTAGTACAGAACACTGAAGCTTTCTTT. It is translated as CASSLVQNTEAFF.

This clone occurred once. This rearrangement joins TRBV7-6 to TRBJ2-7; 10 positions agree with TRBD2. CDR3 size: 14 residues. The germline V gene encodes CDR1 SGHVS and CDR2 FNYEAQ. J lost 3 bases, V lost 4 bases, and 3 bases had no gene match. The CDR3 DNA reads TGTGCCAGCAGCTACGGGACTAGCGACTACGAGCAGTACTTC. It translates to CASSYGTSDYEQYF.

Comments on this clone: The identical CDR3 is also encoded by other nucleotide sequences in the sample. The CDR3 nucleotides are TGTGCCAGCAGTTTAGCGGGAGGCACCTACAATGAGCAGTTCTTC. Its translation: CASSLAGGTYNEQFF. The chain employs TRBV27 and TRBJ2-1, with 8 bases identical to TRBD2. The germline gives CDR1 MNHEY, CDR2 SMNVEV (reference sequence). The CDR3 sequence is 15 residues long. J lost 2 bases, V lost 2 bases, and 2 bases had no gene match.

The chain carries TRBV6-5 and TRBJ1-2; TRBD1 aligns across 7 bases. The CDR3 loop spans 15 amino acids. Germline V CDR1 and CDR2: MNHEY, SVGAGI. The V segment lost 6 bases and the J segment 9 bases; nucleotides outside the gene matches: 16. CDR3 residues: CASRLFTGTASRYTF. The CDR3 DNA sequence: TGTGCCAGCAGGTTATTTACCGGGACAGCCTCCCGCTACACCTTC.

This clone has a single count. The rearrangement uses TRBV19 and TRBJ1-1, with TRBD1 identical over 7 bases. Germline assignment: CDR1 LNHDA and CDR2 SQIVND (reference sequence). This CDR3 is built from 13 residues. V lost 3 bases to trimming and J lost 6 bases; unmatched junction nucleotides: 4. This CDR3 reads CASSMTRGAEAFF. CDR3 nucleotides: TGTGCCAGTAGTATGACCAGGGGGGCTGAAGCTTTCTTT.

In DNA, the CDR3 is TGTGCCATCAGTGAGTCGGGGCGTTCCGAGCAGTACTTC. As protein: CAISESGRSEQYF. The chain uses TRBV10-3 and TRBJ2-7, with D possibly being TRBD1 (5 bases). Germline V gene data show CDR1 as ENHRY and CDR2 as SYGVKD. This CDR3 is 13 amino acids long. V was pared by 0 bases and J by 6 bases, with 9 bases between.

The CDR3 loop is CASSLLAPQGPHPNGYTF. DNA of the CDR3: TGTGCCAGCAGTTTATTAGCCCCGCAGGGGCCTCATCCCAATGGCTACACCTTC. This chain uses TRBV27 with TRBJ1-2; a weak D match, TRBD1 (6 bases). Trimming shortened V by 1 base and J by 6 bases, and 24 bases separated the two germline ends. CDR3 length: 18 residues. Germline assignment: CDR1 MNHEY and CDR2 SMNVEV (reference sequence).

This clone was seen a handful of times. V gene TRBV2 combines with J gene TRBJ1-6; no definite D call. Trimming shortened V by 6 bases and J by 4 bases, and 13 bases separated the two germline ends. The V gene's germline CDR1 is SNHLY and CDR2 FYNNEI. This CDR3 spans 15 amino acids. CDR3 in DNA: TGTGCCAGCAGCCCTAGACGGGATTATAATTCACCCCTCCACTTT. Its translation is CASSPRRDYNSPLHF.

V and J are TRBV28 and TRBJ1-3; D remains unclear. V lost 2 bases and J 0 bases, leaving 5 bases between the germline ends. This CDR3 comprises 14 residues. Looked up from germline, CDR1 is MDHEN and CDR2 is SYDVKM. The CDR3 region has the DNA TGTGCCAGCAGTTTACCTCTCTCTGGAAACACCATATATTTT. This translates into CASSLPLSGNTIYF.

This clone was seen a single time. The chain employs TRBV27 and TRBJ2-1, with 9 bases identical to TRBD1. Trimming removed 3 bases from V and 6 bases from J; junction bases left unmatched: 3. Germline CDR1 and CDR2: MNHEY and SMNVEV (reference sequence). The CDR3 runs 14 residues. The CDR3 DNA reads as TGTGCCAGCAGTTTTGACAGGGGGGGCAATGAGCAGTTCTTC. This translates into CASSFDRGGNEQFF.